The subject of this entry is one TCR beta chain. This sample stems from a study of patients and donors after allogeneic stem cell transplantation. The CDR3 spans 14 residues. Germline-derived CDR1 and CDR2 are SNHLY and FYNNEI. V lost 6 bases and J 6 bases, leaving 16 bases between the germline ends. TCRdb recomputed calls from the RT-PCR reads with MiXCR, one row per CDR3 protein. The sample contains 200,000 to 250,000 distinct CDR3 sequences, roughly 38% of which appear only once. The sequence was obtained from a human donor who was either an allogeneic HSCT recipient or a stem cell or donor lymphocyte infusion donor (not recorded which). It is not recorded whose cells these are; they may come from a transplant donor. Source material: blood, either unsorted or a sorted T cell fraction (not recorded which). The chain has TRBV2 and TRBJ2-3; D uncertain. The CDR3 DNA reads as TGTGCCAGCAGGACCCCTGGCCCCGGGGATACGCAGTATTTT. Its translation: CASRTPGPGDTQYF. Complete variable domain (other parts from reference TRBV2 and TRBJ2-3): EPEVTQTPSHQVTQMGQEVILRCVPISNHLYFYWYRQILGQKVEFLVSFYNNEISEKSEIFDDQFSVERPDGSNFTLKIRSTKLEDSAMYFCASRTPGPGDTQYFGPGTRLTVL.